This TCR beta chain was captured in a study of cytomegalovirus exposure and HLA in healthy donors. The CDR3 totals 15 residues. Germline V gene lookup returns CDR1 SGHDT and CDR2 YYEEEE. Trimming cost V 0 bases and J 0 bases, with 7 bases left between them. As concerns this clone: Its antigen is not known.

This table comes from immunoSEQ multiplex PCR, and its TCRdb copy is limited to in-frame clones, with some not included. This table holds roughly 150,000 clones, about 95% found once. Overall study results and limits: Under in vitro conditions, a few CMV-associated chains were confirmed as specific for CMV antigens. According to a subsequent analysis, TCR clusters from the first cohort were inclined to appear together in the 110 or so validation repertoires.

The chain uses TRBV5-6 and TRBJ2-1; perhaps TRBD1 as D (5 bases). This TCR was recovered from a woman in her late teens or twenties in good health and CMV-seronegative. Sequencing was performed on PBMCs. The DNA for the CDR3 is TGTGCCAGCAGCTTGGGGGGCCGCTCCTACAATGAGCAGTTCTTC. Translation: CASSLGGRSYNEQFF.